The TCR beta chain under discussion was sequenced for a study of shared clonotypes between healthy human individuals. It was 200 ng DNA, approximately 28,000 T cell genomes, that sorted-subset replicate PCRs used. Measured with immunoSEQ multiplex PCR; TCRdb has only the in-frame clones, and not every one. The sample carries approximately 810,000 clones, approximately 92% recorded once. Naive CD8 cells lacked CD45RO and underwent positive selection for CCR7, leaving out terminally differentiated effector memory CD45RA+ cells. The sample taken for sequencing was naive CD8+ T cells sorted from blood. This clonotype was sampled from a man aged 25-45 years in good health.

The CDR3 sequence is CASSQSAEGDTEAFF. Written as DNA, the CDR3 is TGTGCCAGCAGCCAGTCAGCTGAGGGTGACACTGAAGCTTTCTTT. The chain links TRBV14 to TRBJ1-1; D not resolved. The germline V gene encodes CDR1 SGHDN and CDR2 FVKESK. This CDR3 has 15 residues. The ends were cut back, 3 bases at V and 3 bases at J, with 14 bases in the middle.